This is a list of T cell receptor beta chains from one sample in a study of cytomegalovirus exposure and HLA in healthy donors. Generated by immunoSEQ multiplex PCR, the TCRdb table keeps only in-frame clones and is missing some. Found here are about 130,000 clones, about 88% of them singletons; the top ten hold about 1.5%. Input material: PBMCs. The receptors shown here come from a man aged 25 to 40 in good health and CMV-seronegative. CDR3s include the opening cysteine and the closing phenylalanine or tryptophan. A D gene is named only where the DNA matches it firmly. The listing skips clone size in some rows; elsewhere it reads once, few, many or a size class.

v_call	clone_size	j_call	d_call	cdr3_aa	cdr3_nt
TRBV5-1	.	TRBJ1-5	TRBD1	CASSPLTGGGQPQHF	TGCGCCAGCAGCCCCCTGACAGGGGGCGGTCAGCCCCAGCATTTT
TRBV7-9	.	TRBJ1-2	.	CASSSEGYGYTF	TGTGCCAGCAGCTCGGAGGGCTATGGCTACACCTTC
TRBV5-5	few	TRBJ1-2	.	CASSAGGPGYTF	TGTGCCAGCAGCGCGGGAGGCCCTGGCTACACCTTC
TRBV4-3	.	TRBJ2-7	TRBD1	CASSQGEGTGGKREQYF	TGCGCCAGCAGCCAAGGAGAAGGGACAGGGGGAAAGAGGGAGCAGTACTTC
TRBV9	.	TRBJ1-2	TRBD1	CASSAKGQGALGYTF	TGTGCCAGCAGCGCAAAGGGACAGGGGGCGTTGGGCTACACCTTC
TRBV9	.	TRBJ1-6	TRBD1	CASSVAGGDSPLHF	TGTGCCAGCAGCGTAGCAGGGGGTGATTCACCCCTCCACTTT
TRBV12-5	.	TRBJ2-2	.	CADRRETGELFF	TGTGCCGACCGACGGGAGACCGGGGAGCTGTTTTTT
TRBV7-2	.	TRBJ1-6	TRBD1	CASSIRRGQGNSPLHF	TGTGCCAGCAGCATACGCCGAGGACAGGGTAATTCACCCCTCCACTTT
TRBV11-2	few	TRBJ1-2	.	CASSLDSYGPIYGYTF	TGTGCCAGCAGCTTAGATTCGTACGGTCCAATCTATGGCTACACCTTC
TRBV2	.	TRBJ2-7	TRBD1	CASSRDRGLYEQYF	TGTGCCAGCAGTAGGGACAGGGGTTTGTACGAGCAGTACTTC
TRBV7-2	.	TRBJ2-7	TRBD2	CASSLGLVSYEQYF	TGTGCCAGCAGCCTCGGACTAGTTTCCTACGAGCAGTACTTC